This T cell receptor beta chain stems from a study of PD-1 blockade in classical Hodgkin lymphoma. General study findings and limits: Complete responders possessed baseline diversity comparable to newly diagnosed patients. It was CD4+ TCR diversity, not CD8+, that rose significantly by C4D1. TCR diversity at baseline was reported to be reduced in newly diagnosed patients relative to healthy donors.

This clone occurred once. Its antigen is undetermined. Clones were sequenced by immunoSEQ multiplex PCR, and TCRdb holds only the in-frame ones, with some missing. The top ten hold approximately 25% of the sample, which has some 14,000 clones, approximately 77% seen once. The ends were cut back, 0 bases at V and 2 bases at J, with 12 bases in the middle. In germline, CDR1 is SGDLS, CDR2 YYNGEE. The CDR3 spans 16 residues. Exposure to brentuximab vedotin varied, and each patient had relapsed following autologous stem cell transplantation. The sample was peripheral blood mononuclear cells (PBMCs), taken at baseline. This TCR came from a human donor with classical Hodgkin lymphoma. This sequence joins TRBV9 and TRBJ2-1, with D perhaps TRBD2 (6 bases). This CDR3 reads CASSVGAGRTYNEQFF. The CDR3, as DNA: TGTGCCAGCAGCGTAGGGGCGGGGAGGACCTACAATGAGCAGTTCTTC.